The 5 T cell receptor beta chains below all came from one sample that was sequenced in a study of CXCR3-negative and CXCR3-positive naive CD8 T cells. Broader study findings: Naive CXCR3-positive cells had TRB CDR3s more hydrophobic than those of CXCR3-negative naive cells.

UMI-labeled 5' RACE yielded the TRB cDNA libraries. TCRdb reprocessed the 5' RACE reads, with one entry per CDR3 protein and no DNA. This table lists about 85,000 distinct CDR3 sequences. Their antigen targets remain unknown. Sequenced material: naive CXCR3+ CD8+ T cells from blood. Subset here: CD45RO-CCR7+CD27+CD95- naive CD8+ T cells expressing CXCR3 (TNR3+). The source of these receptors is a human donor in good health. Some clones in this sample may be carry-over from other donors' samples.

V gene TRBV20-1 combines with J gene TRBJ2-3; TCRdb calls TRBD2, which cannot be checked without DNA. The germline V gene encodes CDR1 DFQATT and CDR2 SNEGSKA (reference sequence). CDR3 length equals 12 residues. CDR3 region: CSARTEGDTQYF.

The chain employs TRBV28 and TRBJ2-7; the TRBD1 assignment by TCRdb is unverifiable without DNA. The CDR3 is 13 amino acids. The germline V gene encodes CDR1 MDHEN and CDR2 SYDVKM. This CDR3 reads CASSLRGPHEQYF.

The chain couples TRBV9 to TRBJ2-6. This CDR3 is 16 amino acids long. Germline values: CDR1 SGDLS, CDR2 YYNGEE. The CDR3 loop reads CASSVDSTSGANVLTF.

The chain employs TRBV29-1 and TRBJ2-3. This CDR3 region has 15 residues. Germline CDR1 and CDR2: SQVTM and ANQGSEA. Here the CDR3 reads CSVEGWEGTTDTQYF.

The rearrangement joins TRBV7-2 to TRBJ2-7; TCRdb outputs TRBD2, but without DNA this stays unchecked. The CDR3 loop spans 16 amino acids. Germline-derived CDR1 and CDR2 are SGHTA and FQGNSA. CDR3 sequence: CASSLGVGLAAYEQYF.